This TCR beta chain was captured in a study of PD-1 blockade in classical Hodgkin lymphoma. General study findings and limits: As was reported, newly diagnosed patients showed lower baseline TCR diversity than healthy donors did.

The table lists this clone with many counts. Its antigen is currently unknown. Only in-frame clones appear in the TCRdb table, and some are missing; sequencing was by immunoSEQ multiplex PCR. The repertoire holds roughly 150,000 clones, with around four fifths as singletons. CDR3 size: 11 residues. Between the trimmed V and J ends, which lost 10 bases and 3 bases, there was a span of 9 bases. Germline V lookup: CDR1 MRHNA, CDR2 SNTAGT. Exposure to brentuximab vedotin varied, and each patient had relapsed following autologous stem cell transplantation. This chain links TRBV6-4 with TRBJ1-2; D not certain. Sequenced material: peripheral blood mononuclear cells (PBMCs), taken before the second cycle of nivolumab. The TCR comes from a human donor with classical Hodgkin lymphoma. Here the CDR3 DNA reads TGTGCCACCCATTCGGACTATGGCTACACCTTC. This sequence encodes CATHSDYGYTF.